The T cell receptor beta chain under discussion was sequenced for a study of cytomegalovirus exposure and HLA in healthy donors. Worth noting for this clone: Its antigen is unknown.

The CDR3 consists of 17 residues. Unmatched junction bases numbered 8, after V lost 5 bases and J lost 4 bases. From germline, CDR1 is SGHTA and CDR2 FQGNSA. Study-wide results and caveats: Per published reports, the classifier diagnosed cytomegalovirus status with high specificity and sensitivity.

Measured with immunoSEQ multiplex PCR; TCRdb has only the in-frame clones, and not every one. The table has some 43,000 clones, 80% to 95% seen once; the top ten hold over 5.5%. The gene calls are TRBV7-2 and TRBJ2-1; TRBD2 matches 13 bases. Source material: PBMCs. The clonotype comes from a man aged 18 to 29 in good health and CMV-seronegative. DNA of the CDR3: TGTGCCAGCAGCCCACGGACTAGCGGGGGTGTATACAATGAGCAGTTCTTC. Translation gives CASSPRTSGGVYNEQFF. The full variable domain, completed using reference TRBV7-2 and TRBJ2-1, is GAGVSQSPSNKVTEKGKDVELRCDPISGHTALYWYRQSLGQGLEFLIYFQGNSAPDKSGLPSDRFSAERTGGSVSTLTIQRTQQEDSAVYLCASSPRTSGGVYNEQFFGPGTRLTVL.